The rows below give T cell receptor beta chains drawn from one sample of a study of PD-L1 blockade in urothelial cancer. Method: immunoSEQ multiplex PCR; TCRdb's copy keeps in-frame clones and lacks some. The repertoire includes tens of thousands of clones, more than 70% of them detected once, and roughly 0.99% sits in the top ten. The starting material was PBMCs, obtained around atezolizumab (anti-PD-L1) treatment. The source is a woman older than 75 with urothelial cancer. Both conserved end residues are part of each CDR3. The order of the fields is CDR3 length, clone size, J gene, D gene, V gene, CDR3 protein, CDR3 DNA. A D gene is named only where the DNA matches it firmly. Only part of the rows carry a size: once, few, many, or a class if the clone is expanded.

len: 18
abundance: once
j_gene: TRBJ2-2
d_gene: TRBD1
v_gene: TRBV5-4
CDR3aa: CASSSGRRDRVNTGELFF
CDR3nt: TGTGCCAGCAGCTCAGGACGCCGGGACAGGGTTAACACCGGGGAGCTGTTTTTT

len: 14
abundance: NA
j_gene: TRBJ2-1
d_gene: TRBD1
v_gene: TRBV7-3
CDR3aa: CASSLLQGSDEQFF
CDR3nt: TGTGCCAGCAGCTTATTACAGGGGTCCGACGAGCAGTTCTTC

len: 14
abundance: NA
j_gene: TRBJ1-4
d_gene: NA
v_gene: TRBV6-1
CDR3aa: CASNTAATNEKLFF
CDR3nt: TGTGCCAGCAATACAGCTGCAACTAATGAAAAACTGTTTTTT

len: 14
abundance: NA
j_gene: TRBJ2-2
d_gene: NA
v_gene: TRBV10-3
CDR3aa: CATRAGGDTGELFF
CDR3nt: TGTGCCACTAGAGCGGGCGGGGACACCGGGGAGCTGTTTTTT

len: 14
abundance: NA
j_gene: TRBJ2-4
d_gene: NA
v_gene: TRBV5-8
CDR3aa: CASSFPPDLHIQYF
CDR3nt: TGTGCCAGCAGCTTTCCCCCAGATCTGCACATTCAGTACTTC

len: 14
abundance: NA
j_gene: TRBJ2-2
d_gene: NA
v_gene: TRBV30
CDR3aa: CAWSLVGNTGELFF
CDR3nt: TGTGCCTGGAGCTTAGTCGGGAACACCGGGGAGCTGTTTTTT

len: 16
abundance: NA
j_gene: TRBJ2-1
d_gene: NA
v_gene: TRBV28
CDR3aa: CASSLPVESIQNEQFF
CDR3nt: TGTGCCAGCAGTCTACCTGTGGAGTCTATCCAAAATGAGCAGTTCTTC

len: 14
abundance: NA
j_gene: TRBJ1-2
d_gene: NA
v_gene: TRBV7-9
CDR3aa: CASVADFALYGYTF
CDR3nt: TGTGCCAGCGTGGCGGATTTCGCCCTCTATGGCTACACCTTC

len: 13
abundance: NA
j_gene: TRBJ2-7
d_gene: TRBD2
v_gene: TRBV6-1
CDR3aa: CASRGGGRDEQYF
CDR3nt: TGTGCCAGCAGGGGCGGGGGGCGGGACGAGCAGTACTTC

len: 14
abundance: once
j_gene: TRBJ2-2
d_gene: TRBD1
v_gene: TRBV2
CDR3aa: CASSGQGGTGELFF
CDR3nt: TGTGCCAGCAGTGGACAGGGTGGCACCGGGGAGCTGTTTTTT

len: 16
abundance: few
j_gene: TRBJ2-1
d_gene: TRBD1
v_gene: TRBV5-4
CDR3aa: CASSRETGQGRNEQFF
CDR3nt: TGTGCCAGCAGCCGAGAAACGGGACAGGGGCGGAATGAGCAGTTCTTC

len: 13
abundance: NA
j_gene: TRBJ2-7
d_gene: NA
v_gene: TRBV6-1
CDR3aa: CASSVLDGAEQYF
CDR3nt: TGTGCCAGCAGTGTTCTCGATGGGGCCGAGCAGTACTTC

len: 12
abundance: NA
j_gene: TRBJ2-7
d_gene: NA
v_gene: TRBV11-2
CDR3aa: CASSPRDYEQYF
CDR3nt: TGTGCCAGCAGCCCTAGAGATTACGAGCAGTACTTC

len: 15
abundance: NA
j_gene: TRBJ2-7
d_gene: TRBD2
v_gene: TRBV9
CDR3aa: CASSVGLAETYEQYF
CDR3nt: TGTGCCAGCAGCGTAGGACTAGCAGAAACCTACGAGCAGTACTTC

len: 15
abundance: NA
j_gene: TRBJ1-5
d_gene: NA
v_gene: TRBV7-2
CDR3aa: CASSYYRDSNQPQHF
CDR3nt: TGTGCCAGCAGCTACTACAGGGATAGCAATCAGCCCCAGCATTTT

len: 14
abundance: NA
j_gene: TRBJ1-2
d_gene: TRBD1
v_gene: TRBV10-1
CDR3aa: CASSDGQGAYGYTF
CDR3nt: TGCGCCAGCAGTGATGGACAGGGGGCTTATGGCTACACCTTC

len: 12
abundance: once
j_gene: TRBJ2-1
d_gene: TRBD1
v_gene: TRBV7-9
CDR3aa: CASSRDSSEQFF
CDR3nt: TGTGCCAGCAGCCGGGACAGCAGTGAGCAGTTCTTC

len: 12
abundance: NA
j_gene: TRBJ2-1
d_gene: NA
v_gene: TRBV2
CDR3aa: CASFWRGNEQFF
CDR3nt: TGTGCCAGCTTCTGGAGGGGAAATGAGCAGTTCTTC

len: 12
abundance: NA
j_gene: TRBJ2-5
d_gene: TRBD2
v_gene: TRBV10-3
CDR3aa: CAIRGLGETQYF
CDR3nt: TGTGCCATCAGGGGACTAGGAGAGACCCAGTACTTC

len: 17
abundance: NA
j_gene: TRBJ2-7
d_gene: TRBD2
v_gene: TRBV6-4
CDR3aa: CASSRFRTSVAHYEQYF
CDR3nt: TGTGCCAGCAGCCGGTTCCGGACTAGTGTGGCCCACTACGAGCAGTACTTC

len: 12
abundance: NA
j_gene: TRBJ1-2
d_gene: NA
v_gene: TRBV27
CDR3aa: CASSSRGNGYTF
CDR3nt: TGTGCCAGCAGTAGCAGGGGTAATGGCTACACCTTC

len: 12
abundance: NA
j_gene: TRBJ1-2
d_gene: TRBD1
v_gene: TRBV10-3
CDR3aa: CAISGDSYGYTF
CDR3nt: TGTGCCATCAGTGGGGACAGCTATGGCTACACCTTC

len: 14
abundance: few
j_gene: TRBJ2-5
d_gene: NA
v_gene: TRBV4-1
CDR3aa: CASSQALREETQYF
CDR3nt: TGCGCCAGCAGCCAAGCCCTTAGGGAGGAGACCCAGTACTTC

len: 15
abundance: NA
j_gene: TRBJ1-1
d_gene: NA
v_gene: TRBV4-1
CDR3aa: CASSQLGGIDTEAFF
CDR3nt: TGCGCCAGCAGCCAATTAGGGGGAATCGACACTGAAGCTTTCTTT

len: 16
abundance: NA
j_gene: TRBJ2-1
d_gene: NA
v_gene: TRBV5-4
CDR3aa: CASSPGGLSGYNEQFF
CDR3nt: TGTGCCAGCAGCCCGGGGGGCTTATCGGGCTACAATGAGCAGTTCTTC

len: 14
abundance: few
j_gene: TRBJ1-1
d_gene: TRBD1
v_gene: TRBV6-1
CDR3aa: CASSATQGATEAFF
CDR3nt: TGTGCCAGCAGTGCGACACAGGGGGCAACAGAAGCTTTCTTT

len: 18
abundance: few
j_gene: TRBJ2-7
d_gene: NA
v_gene: TRBV5-5
CDR3aa: CASSLEGGRVGPSYEQYF
CDR3nt: TGTGCCAGCAGCTTGGAGGGGGGGCGAGTAGGGCCCTCCTACGAGCAGTACTTC

len: 15
abundance: NA
j_gene: TRBJ2-1
d_gene: TRBD2
v_gene: TRBV5-1
CDR3aa: CASSPSGGEYNEQFF
CDR3nt: TGCGCCAGCAGCCCCTCGGGAGGGGAGTACAATGAGCAGTTCTTC

len: 15
abundance: NA
j_gene: TRBJ1-1
d_gene: NA
v_gene: TRBV6-6
CDR3aa: CASSYSRGGAGEAFF
CDR3nt: TGTGCCAGCAGTTACTCGCGGGGGGGGGCAGGGGAAGCTTTCTTT

len: 14
abundance: NA
j_gene: TRBJ1-1
d_gene: NA
v_gene: TRBV9
CDR3aa: CASSVGQMNTEAFF
CDR3nt: TGTGCCAGCAGCGTAGGTCAGATGAACACTGAAGCTTTCTTT

len: 15
abundance: NA
j_gene: TRBJ1-1
d_gene: NA
v_gene: TRBV5-6
CDR3aa: CASSLRRGVNTEAFF
CDR3nt: TGTGCCAGCAGCTTGAGGAGGGGCGTGAACACTGAAGCTTTCTTT

len: 15
abundance: NA
j_gene: TRBJ1-2
d_gene: TRBD1
v_gene: TRBV19
CDR3aa: CASSKTQGAGYGYTF
CDR3nt: TGTGCCAGTAGTAAAACGCAGGGGGCTGGCTATGGCTACACCTTC

len: 16
abundance: NA
j_gene: TRBJ1-2
d_gene: TRBD1
v_gene: TRBV27
CDR3aa: CASSLLNTGGDYGYTF
CDR3nt: TGTGCCAGCAGTTTATTAAATACAGGGGGTGACTATGGCTACACCTTC

len: 15
abundance: NA
j_gene: TRBJ2-7
d_gene: NA
v_gene: TRBV5-1
CDR3aa: CASSPPLLTGHEQYF
CDR3nt: TGCGCCAGCAGTCCCCCCCTTTTGACAGGCCACGAGCAGTACTTC

len: 14
abundance: NA
j_gene: TRBJ1-2
d_gene: TRBD1
v_gene: TRBV28
CDR3aa: CASSLLTGAGSYTF
CDR3nt: TGTGCCAGCAGTCTTTTGACAGGGGCGGGTAGCTACACCTTC

len: 16
abundance: NA
j_gene: TRBJ2-1
d_gene: TRBD2
v_gene: TRBV7-3
CDR3aa: CASSPISGRALHEQFF
CDR3nt: TGTGCCAGCAGCCCGATTAGCGGGAGGGCCCTGCATGAGCAGTTCTTC

len: 17
abundance: NA
j_gene: TRBJ2-1
d_gene: TRBD2
v_gene: TRBV5-4
CDR3aa: CASSTGTSGGSYNEQFF
CDR3nt: TGTGCCAGCAGCACCGGGACTAGCGGGGGTTCCTACAATGAGCAGTTCTTC

len: 15
abundance: NA
j_gene: TRBJ2-7
d_gene: TRBD2
v_gene: TRBV15
CDR3aa: CATSRDRGLASEQYF
CDR3nt: TGTGCCACCAGCAGAGATCGGGGACTAGCTTCAGAGCAGTACTTC

len: 15
abundance: NA
j_gene: TRBJ2-1
d_gene: NA
v_gene: TRBV2
CDR3aa: CASSAGVGSYNEQFF
CDR3nt: TGTGCCAGCAGTGCAGGGGTCGGCTCCTACAATGAGCAGTTCTTC

len: 14
abundance: NA
j_gene: TRBJ2-2
d_gene: NA
v_gene: TRBV7-2
CDR3aa: CASSYGLLTGELFF
CDR3nt: TGTGCCAGCAGTTATGGACTTCTCACCGGGGAGCTGTTTTTT

len: 12
abundance: NA
j_gene: TRBJ2-2
d_gene: NA
v_gene: TRBV2
CDR3aa: CASGRSTGELFF
CDR3nt: TGTGCCAGCGGGAGAAGCACCGGGGAGCTGTTTTTT

len: 15
abundance: NA
j_gene: TRBJ2-5
d_gene: NA
v_gene: TRBV6-1
CDR3aa: CASSIETGRGETQYF
CDR3nt: TGTGCCAGCAGTATAGAAACAGGTAGAGGAGAGACCCAGTACTTC

len: 14
abundance: few
j_gene: TRBJ1-2
d_gene: TRBD1
v_gene: TRBV7-8
CDR3aa: CASSFGDRSYGYTF
CDR3nt: TGTGCCAGCAGCTTCGGGGACAGGAGCTATGGCTACACCTTC

len: 13
abundance: NA
j_gene: TRBJ2-5
d_gene: NA
v_gene: TRBV30
CDR3aa: CALTALVGETQYF
CDR3nt: TGTGCCTTGACAGCTTTAGTTGGAGAGACCCAGTACTTC

len: 15
abundance: NA
j_gene: TRBJ2-1
d_gene: NA
v_gene: TRBV30
CDR3aa: CAWSVLPGLYNEQFF
CDR3nt: TGTGCCTGGAGTGTACTCCCCGGACTTTACAATGAGCAGTTCTTC

len: 16
abundance: NA
j_gene: TRBJ1-4
d_gene: NA
v_gene: TRBV7-9
CDR3aa: CASSLGLGTPSEKLFF
CDR3nt: TGTGCCAGCAGCTTAGGGTTAGGGACACCGAGCGAAAAACTGTTTTTT

len: 16
abundance: NA
j_gene: TRBJ2-5
d_gene: TRBD1
v_gene: TRBV19
CDR3aa: CASSIAVGQGQETQYF
CDR3nt: TGTGCCAGTAGTATTGCGGTGGGACAGGGACAAGAGACCCAGTACTTC

len: 15
abundance: NA
j_gene: TRBJ1-5
d_gene: TRBD1
v_gene: TRBV2
CDR3aa: CASRQGAGSNQPQHF
CDR3nt: TGTGCCAGCAGACAGGGGGCAGGTAGCAATCAGCCCCAGCATTTT

len: 14
abundance: NA
j_gene: TRBJ2-7
d_gene: NA
v_gene: TRBV7-2
CDR3aa: CASSQITTGDEQYF
CDR3nt: TGTGCCAGCAGCCAGATCACAACCGGGGACGAGCAGTACTTC

len: 14
abundance: NA
j_gene: TRBJ1-2
d_gene: NA
v_gene: TRBV28
CDR3aa: CASSIGQSNYGYTF
CDR3nt: TGTGCCAGCAGTATTGGACAGTCTAACTATGGCTACACCTTC

len: 15
abundance: NA
j_gene: TRBJ1-2
d_gene: NA
v_gene: TRBV10-3
CDR3aa: CAISDQGSSNYGYTF
CDR3nt: TGTGCCATCAGTGATCAGGGAAGTTCGAACTATGGCTACACCTTC

len: 17
abundance: few
j_gene: TRBJ2-5
d_gene: TRBD2
v_gene: TRBV25-1
CDR3aa: CASSEASSSGIQETQYF
CDR3nt: TGTGCCAGCAGTGAAGCTTCGTCTAGCGGGATCCAAGAGACCCAGTACTTC

len: 15
abundance: NA
j_gene: TRBJ1-2
d_gene: TRBD1
v_gene: TRBV27
CDR3aa: CASSLHAGGTYGYTF
CDR3nt: TGTGCCAGCAGTCTACACGCAGGGGGCACCTATGGCTACACCTTC

len: 16
abundance: NA
j_gene: TRBJ2-7
d_gene: TRBD1
v_gene: TRBV6-1
CDR3aa: CASSVPPGGRLNEQYF
CDR3nt: TGTGCCAGCAGTGTCCCTCCAGGGGGCCGATTAAACGAGCAGTACTTC